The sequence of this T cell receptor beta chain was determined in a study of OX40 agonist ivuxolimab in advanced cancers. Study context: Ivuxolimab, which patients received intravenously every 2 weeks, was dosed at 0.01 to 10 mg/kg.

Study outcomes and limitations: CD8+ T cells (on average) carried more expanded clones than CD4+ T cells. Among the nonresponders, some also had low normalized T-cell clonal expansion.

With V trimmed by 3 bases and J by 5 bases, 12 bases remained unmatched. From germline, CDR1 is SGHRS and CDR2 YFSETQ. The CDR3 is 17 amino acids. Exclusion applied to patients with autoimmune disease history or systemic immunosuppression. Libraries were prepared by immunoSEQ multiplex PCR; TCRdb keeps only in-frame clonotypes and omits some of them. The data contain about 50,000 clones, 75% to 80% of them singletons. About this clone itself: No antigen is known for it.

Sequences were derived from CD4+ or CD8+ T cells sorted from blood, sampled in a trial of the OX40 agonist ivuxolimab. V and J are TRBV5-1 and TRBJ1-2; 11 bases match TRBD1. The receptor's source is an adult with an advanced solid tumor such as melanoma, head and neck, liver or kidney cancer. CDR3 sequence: CASSSSWDRGNRYGYTF. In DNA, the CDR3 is TGCGCCAGCAGCTCTTCTTGGGACAGGGGGAATAGATATGGCTACACCTTC. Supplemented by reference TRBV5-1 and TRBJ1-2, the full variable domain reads KAGVTQTPRYLIKTRGQQVTLSCSPISGHRSVSWYQQTPGQGLQFLFEYFSETQRNKGNFPGRFSGRQFSNSRSEMNVSTLELGDSALYLCASSSSWDRGNRYGYTFGSGTRLTVV.